This T cell receptor (beta chain) was sequenced during a study of blood T cell repertoires in COVID-19. About the study: Spain, Italy and the United States supplied samples that represented acute and convalescent COVID-19.

All enrollees were about 18 to 90 years old and from roughly 26 US areas. Per the original methods: Reference gene primer amplification gave nucleated cell count estimates. The data were produced by immunoSEQ multiplex PCR, yet TCRdb's version contains in-frame clones alone and is incomplete. V and J calls and clone size are given by that table; D and trimming were obtained from the DNA. The table shows about 330,000 clones, with 88% occurring only once. The germline V gene encodes CDR1 MNHEY and CDR2 SMNVEV (reference sequence). This CDR3 is built from 16 residues. V trimming: 5 bases; J trimming: 10 bases; junction bases outside the gene matches: 10.

The TCR comes from a man aged 30 to 45 who had recovered from COVID-19. The chain joins TRBV27 to TRBJ2-2; 13 bases align to TRBD2. The sequenced material came from PBMCs or T cells enriched from blood (not recorded which). The chain's CDR3 is CASSLTSGGALEELFF. In DNA, the CDR3 is TGTGCCAGCAGTCTCACTAGCGGGGGGGCTCTAGAGGAGCTGTTTTTT.